The present TCR beta chain was sequenced within a study of PD-L1 blockade in urothelial cancer. Study-level background: Per blood sample, T cells had a median of around 140,000.

Germline-derived CDR1 and CDR2 are SGHTA and FQGNSA. V lost 5 bases, J lost 4 bases, and 17 bases lay in between. This CDR3 has 15 residues. Produced via immunoSEQ multiplex PCR; TCRdb's table is partial and in-frame only. Here the sample spans more than 85,000 clones, roughly 87% being singletons. Time point denoted: pretreatment peripheral blood. Material: PBMCs, obtained around atezolizumab (anti-PD-L1) treatment. The V call is TRBV7-2, the J call TRBJ1-2, with a tentative D call TRBD1 (5 bases). The receptor comes from a man in his sixties with urothelial cancer. The CDR3 sequence: CASSTRVQGGYGYTF. DNA for the CDR3: TGTGCCAGCAGCACTCGGGTCCAGGGTGGCTATGGCTACACCTTC. Using reference TRBV7-2 and TRBJ1-2 for the parts outside the CDR3, the full variable domain is GAGVSQSPSNKVTEKGKDVELRCDPISGHTALYWYRQSLGQGLEFLIYFQGNSAPDKSGLPSDRFSAERTGGSVSTLTIQRTQQEDSAVYLCASSTRVQGGYGYTFGSGTRLTVV.